The source of this TCR beta chain is a study of post-analysis software for immune sequencing data. Study findings and constraints: Patients used a handful of TRBV segments, including TRBV5-6, TRBV5-1 and TRBV20-1, more often than controls. Normalized Chao1 diversity was significantly reduced in patients versus controls.

V shed 2 bases, J shed 4 bases, and the junction held 7 bases outside the gene matches. This CDR3 contains 16 residues. Looked up from germline, CDR1 is SGDLS and CDR2 is YYNGEE. Unique molecular identifiers were carried by the TCR beta cDNA libraries. One entry per CDR3 protein, called by TCRdb with MiXCR from the PCR reads. The sample records about 500,000 distinct CDR3 sequences, roughly 46% being singletons. Of note for this clonotype: Antigen unknown.

V and J are TRBV9 and TRBJ2-3, with TRBD2 matching 10 bases. The origin of this receptor is a girl aged 10-17 years with multiple sclerosis. Sequencing input: blood. The CDR3 reads CASSVNSGRKADTQYF. The CDR3 DNA is TGTGCCAGCAGCGTCAATAGCGGGAGGAAGGCAGATACGCAGTATTTT.